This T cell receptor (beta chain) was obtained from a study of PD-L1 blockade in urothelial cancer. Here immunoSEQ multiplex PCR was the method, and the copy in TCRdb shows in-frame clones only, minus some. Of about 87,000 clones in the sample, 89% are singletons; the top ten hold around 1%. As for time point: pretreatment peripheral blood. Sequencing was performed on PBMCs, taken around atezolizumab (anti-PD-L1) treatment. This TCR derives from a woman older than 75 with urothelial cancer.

As DNA, the CDR3 is TGTGCCAGCAGCTTTAAGGGGGTGAACACTGAAGCTTTCTTT. Translated, it gives CASSFKGVNTEAFF. This chain uses TRBV5-4 with TRBJ1-1, with TRBD1 as a possible D gene (6 bases). This CDR3 is 14 amino acids long. The V and J ends lost 2 bases and 0 bases respectively, with 8 bases between them. The germline CDR1 and CDR2 sequences are SGHNT and YYREEE (reference sequence).